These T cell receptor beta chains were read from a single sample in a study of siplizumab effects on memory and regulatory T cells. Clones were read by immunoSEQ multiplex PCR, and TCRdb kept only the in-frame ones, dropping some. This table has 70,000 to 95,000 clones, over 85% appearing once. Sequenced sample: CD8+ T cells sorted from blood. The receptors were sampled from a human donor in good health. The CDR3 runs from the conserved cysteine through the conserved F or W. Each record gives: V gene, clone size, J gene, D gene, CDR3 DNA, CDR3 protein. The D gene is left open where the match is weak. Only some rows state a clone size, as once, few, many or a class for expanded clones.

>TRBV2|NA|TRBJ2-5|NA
TGTGCCAGCCCTACCGGGTCGGAGGGAGAGACCCAGTACTTC
CASPTGSEGETQYF
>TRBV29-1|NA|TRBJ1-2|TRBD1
TGCAGCGTTCGGACAGGGACCATGTTTGGCTACACCTTC
CSVRTGTMFGYTF
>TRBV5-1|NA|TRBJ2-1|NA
TGCGCCAGCAGCTTCGAGGGGCAAGGCTCCTACAATGAGCAGTTCTTC
CASSFEGQGSYNEQFF
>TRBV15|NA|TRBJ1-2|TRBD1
TGTGCCACCAGAAATGCGGGGCAGGGGGTGAACTATGGCTACACCTTC
CATRNAGQGVNYGYTF
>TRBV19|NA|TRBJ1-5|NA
TGTGCCAGTGCTGGGTTCGGTCAGCCCCAGCATTTT
CASAGFGQPQHF
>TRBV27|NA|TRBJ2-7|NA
TGTGCCAGCAGTTTTAGGGACACAAACTACGAGCAGTACTTC
CASSFRDTNYEQYF
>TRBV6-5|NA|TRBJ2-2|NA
TGTGCCAGCAGTTACTCTAGGAAGCTGGAGCTGTTTTTT
CASSYSRKLELFF
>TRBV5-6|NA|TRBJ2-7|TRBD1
TGTGCCAGCAGCCCGACAGGGGCCTACGAGCAGTACTTC
CASSPTGAYEQYF
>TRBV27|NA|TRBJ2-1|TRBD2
TGTGCCAGCAGCACCGGATGGGGGGGGTCCTACAATGAGCAGTTCTTC
CASSTGWGGSYNEQFF
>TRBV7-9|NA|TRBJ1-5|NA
TGTGCCAGCAGCTCCGGGACTAGCAATCAGCCCCAGCATTTT
CASSSGTSNQPQHF
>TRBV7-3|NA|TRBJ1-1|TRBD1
TGTGCCAGCAGAGGGGACAGGGGTACTGAAGCTTTCTTT
CASRGDRGTEAFF
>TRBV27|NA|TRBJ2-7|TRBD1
TGTGCCAGCATCAGTAGTTTACAGGGGCCCTACGAGCAGTACTTC
CASISSLQGPYEQYF
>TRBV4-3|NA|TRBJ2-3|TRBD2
TGCGCCAGCAGCCAAGAAATAGCGGGAAGCACAGATACGCAGTATTTT
CASSQEIAGSTDTQYF
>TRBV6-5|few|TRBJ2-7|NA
TGTGCCAGCAGTTTCCAGGTGGCGTACGAGCAGTACTTC
CASSFQVAYEQYF
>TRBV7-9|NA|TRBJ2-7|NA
TGTGCCAGCAGCTTAGGAGGGGCCGAGCAGTACTTC
CASSLGGAEQYF
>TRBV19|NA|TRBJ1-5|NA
TGTGCCAGTACTCCACTGGGGGGTTTCGGCAATCAGCCCCAGCATTTT
CASTPLGGFGNQPQHF
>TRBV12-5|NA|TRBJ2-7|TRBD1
TGTGCTAGTGGTTTGGTACTCAGGGGGCCCGAGCAGTACTTC
CASGLVLRGPEQYF
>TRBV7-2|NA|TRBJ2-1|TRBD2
TGTGCCAGCAGCTTAAATCCGCGCCTAGCGGGAGATAATGAGCAGTTCTTC
CASSLNPRLAGDNEQFF
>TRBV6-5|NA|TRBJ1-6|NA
TGTGCCAGCAGTTACTCATTCCCAGGTCCCAATTCACCCCTCCACTTT
CASSYSFPGPNSPLHF
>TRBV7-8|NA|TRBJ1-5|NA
TGTGCCAGCAGCTTAGAAGACAGAAGCAATCAGCCCCAGCATTTT
CASSLEDRSNQPQHF